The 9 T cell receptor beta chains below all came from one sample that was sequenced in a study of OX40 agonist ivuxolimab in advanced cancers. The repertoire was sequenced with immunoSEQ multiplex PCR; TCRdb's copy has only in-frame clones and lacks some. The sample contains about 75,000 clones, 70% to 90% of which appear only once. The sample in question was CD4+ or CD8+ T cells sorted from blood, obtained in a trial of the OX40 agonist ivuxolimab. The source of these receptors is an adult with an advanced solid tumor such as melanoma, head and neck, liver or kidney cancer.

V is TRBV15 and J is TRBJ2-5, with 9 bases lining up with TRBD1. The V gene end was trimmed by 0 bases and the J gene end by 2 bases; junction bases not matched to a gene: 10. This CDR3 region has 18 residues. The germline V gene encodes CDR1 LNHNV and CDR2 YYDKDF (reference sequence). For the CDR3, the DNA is TGTGCCACCAGCAGAGATTATCAGGGACAGGGACGGCAAGAGACCCAGTACTTC. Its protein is CATSRDYQGQGRQETQYF.

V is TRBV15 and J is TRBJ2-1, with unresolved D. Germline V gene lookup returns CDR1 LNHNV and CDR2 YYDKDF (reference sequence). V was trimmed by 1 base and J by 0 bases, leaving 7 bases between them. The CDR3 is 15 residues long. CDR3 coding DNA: TGTGCCACCAGCAGAGCCACTAACTCCTACAATGAGCAGTTCTTC. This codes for CATSRATNSYNEQFF.

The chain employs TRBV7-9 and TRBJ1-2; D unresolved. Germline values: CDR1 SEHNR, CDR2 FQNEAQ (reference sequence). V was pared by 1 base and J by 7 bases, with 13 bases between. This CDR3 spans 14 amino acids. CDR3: CASSLDGPSSGYTF. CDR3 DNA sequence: TGTGCCAGCAGCTTAGACGGACCCTCCTCTGGCTACACCTTC.

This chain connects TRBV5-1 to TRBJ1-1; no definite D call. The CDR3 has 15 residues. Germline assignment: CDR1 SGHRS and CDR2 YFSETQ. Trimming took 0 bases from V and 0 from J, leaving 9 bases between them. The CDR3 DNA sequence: TGCGCCAGCAGCTTGGTGGCGGGAATGAACACTGAAGCTTTCTTT. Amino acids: CASSLVAGMNTEAFF.

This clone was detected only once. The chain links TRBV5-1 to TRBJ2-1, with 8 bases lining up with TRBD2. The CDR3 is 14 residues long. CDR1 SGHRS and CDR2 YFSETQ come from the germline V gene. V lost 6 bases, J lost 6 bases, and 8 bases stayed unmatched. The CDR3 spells CASTKREMANEQFF. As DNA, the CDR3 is TGCGCCAGCACAAAGCGGGAGATGGCCAATGAGCAGTTCTTC.

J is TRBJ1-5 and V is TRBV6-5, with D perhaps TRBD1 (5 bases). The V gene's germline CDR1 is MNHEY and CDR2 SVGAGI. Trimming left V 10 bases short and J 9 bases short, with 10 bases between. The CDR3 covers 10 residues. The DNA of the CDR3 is TGTGCCAACCGGGACCCGCCCCAGCATTTT. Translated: CANRDPPQHF.

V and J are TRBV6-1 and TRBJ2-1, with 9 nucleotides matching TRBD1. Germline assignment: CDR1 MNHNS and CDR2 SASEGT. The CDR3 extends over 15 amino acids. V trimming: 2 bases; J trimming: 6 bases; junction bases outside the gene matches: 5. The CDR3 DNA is TGTGCCAGCAGTGAATTACAGGGGGCGTTCAATGAGCAGTTCTTC. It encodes CASSELQGAFNEQFF.

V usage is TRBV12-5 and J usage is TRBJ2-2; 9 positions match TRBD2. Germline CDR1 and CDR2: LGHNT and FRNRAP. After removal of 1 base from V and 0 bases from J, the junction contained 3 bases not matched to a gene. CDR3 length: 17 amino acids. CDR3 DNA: TGTGCTAGTGGTTTGGGGCGGGAGGGCCCGAACACCGGGGAGCTGTTTTTT. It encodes CASGLGREGPNTGELFF.

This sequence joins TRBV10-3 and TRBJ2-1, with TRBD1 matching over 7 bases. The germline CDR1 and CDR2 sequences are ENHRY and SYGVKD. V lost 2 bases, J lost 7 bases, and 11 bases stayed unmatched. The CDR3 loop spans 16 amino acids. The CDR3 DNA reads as TGTGCCATCAGTGAGCCCAGCAGGGGGACCTCAAATGAGCAGTTCTTC. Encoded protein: CAISEPSRGTSNEQFF.